A single sample gave rise to the 31 T cell receptor beta chains below, sequenced in a study of human T cells and chemical hapten exposure (dated by TCRdb to the early 2020s). Taken with the paper, the label for time point translates to: pre-sensitization, week 0. Reading the label with the study, this specimen's treatment or condition is: therapeutic diphenylcyclopropenone sensitization with weekly scalp DPC. The method behind the library was RACE. The sequencer was a NextSeq 500. Using fastp trimming at Q25 and MiXCR clonotype assembly, TCRdb reanalyzed the public sequencing data and kept in-frame beta chains. Rows merge per CDR3 protein into single entries with the most common DNA and genes. Here the sample has some 360,000 distinct CDR3 sequences; about 5.1% occur a single time. The ten largest clones represent 2.5% to 3% of the sample. Source: whole blood, taken in connection with sensitization to the hapten diphenylcyclopropenone (DPC). The receptors come from a woman between 50 and 59 years old with alopecia areata. Some clones in this sample may be carry-over from other donors' samples.

This clonotype came up many times. The V and J genes are TRBV12-3 or TRBV12-4 and TRBJ2-3, with 9 bases matching TRBD1. CDR3 size: 15 residues. J gave up 4 bases and V 1 base, and 3 bases lay outside the gene matches. The CDR3 DNA is TGTGCCAGCAGTTTAGGGGGACAGGGTTCAGATACGCAGTATTTT. This encodes CASSLGGQGSDTQYF.

This clonotype was observed a handful of times. The V call is TRBV6-5, the J call TRBJ1-5; D gene ambiguous. In germline, CDR1 is MNHEY, CDR2 SVGAGI. V gave up 0 bases and J gave up 4 bases, with 7 bases separating them. The CDR3 consists of 14 residues. The DNA of the CDR3 is TGTGCCAGCAGTTACTCGAAAAGGAATCAGCCCCAGCATTTT. Translated: CASSYSKRNQPQHF.

This clonotype came up many times. This chain connects TRBV20-1 to TRBJ2-1, with 8 bases that match TRBD2. The germline CDR1 and CDR2 sequences are DFQATT and SNEGSKA (reference sequence). The length of the CDR3 is 13 residues. V shed 2 bases, J shed 8 bases, and the junction held 5 bases outside the gene matches. Here the CDR3 reads CSARSGGPYEQFF. The CDR3 bases are TGCAGTGCTAGATCGGGAGGGCCATATGAGCAGTTCTTC.

This clonotype was seen at least ten times. V usage is TRBV29-1 and J usage is TRBJ2-7; D gene unclear. The germline V gene has CDR1 SQVTM and CDR2 ANQGSEA. This CDR3 spans 13 amino acids. V lost 7 bases to trimming and J lost 4 bases, with 17 bases between them. CDR3 sequence reads: CSAEQAVGYEQYF. The CDR3 bases are TGCAGCGCCGAGCAGGCGGTCGGATACGAGCAGTACTTC.

This clonotype has ten or more counts. The J gene is TRBJ2-1, the V gene TRBV7-2; weak D call: TRBD2 (5 bases). The CDR3 is made up of 16 amino acids. Germline V gene sequence: CDR1 SGHTA, CDR2 FQGNSA. V lost 1 base and J lost 4, with 14 bases in between. CDR3: CASSLELRAVYNEQFF. CDR3 nucleotide sequence: TGTGCCAGCAGCTTAGAGTTGCGGGCGGTTTACAATGAGCAGTTCTTC.

This clonotype has at least ten counts. No conserved phenylalanine or tryptophan is present at the end of the CDR3, so a read error is the likely explanation. The DNA is left out, because the CDR3 cannot be placed on it with certainty; the CDR3 is given as TCRdb lists it. The J gene is TRBJ2-3, the V gene TRBV4-3; the table's D call, TRBD1, was not checked against the DNA. Germline values: CDR1 LGHNA, CDR2 YSLEER. The CDR3 is 14 amino acids long, termini counted. The CDR3 loop is CASSQDCPGQPPRV.

The rearrangement links TRBV15 to TRBJ1-6; D unclear. Looked up from germline, CDR1 is LNHNV and CDR2 is YYDKDF (reference sequence). CDR3 size: 15 residues. V lost 0 bases to trimming and J lost 5 bases, with 8 bases between them. DNA for the CDR3: TGTGCCACCAGCAGAGATCGGGGTAATAATTCACCCCTCCACTTT. Protein: CATSRDRGNNSPLHF.

As concerns this clonotype: With a much larger clone just one base away, this may be a read error. The rearrangement joins TRBV20-1 to TRBJ2-1, with 10 bases that match TRBD2. This CDR3 region has 15 residues. CDR1 DFQATT and CDR2 SNEGSKA come from the germline V gene (reference sequence). The CDR3: CNASSGLAPYNEQFF. The CDR3 region has the DNA TGCAATGCTAGTTCGGGACTAGCGCCCTACAATGAGCAGTTCTTC.

This clonotype appeared a few times. The V call is TRBV29-1, the J call TRBJ1-1; the match to TRBD1 covers 7 bases. J lost 6 bases, V lost 4 bases, and 5 bases had no gene match. Germline lookup yields CDR1 SQVTM and CDR2 ANQGSEA. The length of the CDR3 is 12 residues. The CDR3 DNA is TGCAGCGTTGGGGTCAGGGGGGCTGAAGCTTTCTTT. Encoded protein: CSVGVRGAEAFF.

This chain connects TRBV6-1 to TRBJ2-3, with D perhaps TRBD1 or TRBD2 (5 bases each). The CDR3 extends over 15 amino acids. Trimming left V 3 bases short and J 1 base short, with 11 bases between. CDR1 is MNHNS and CDR2 is SASEGT in the germline V gene. The CDR3 is CASSDREGRTDTQYF. In nucleotides, the CDR3 is TGTGCCAGCAGTGATAGAGAGGGGCGCACAGATACGCAGTATTTT.

V and J are TRBV5-1 and TRBJ2-1, with 8 bases identical to TRBD2. The CDR3 runs 17 residues. After removal of 1 base from V and 0 bases from J, the junction contained 6 bases not matched to a gene. Germline loops: CDR1 SGHRS, CDR2 YFSETQ. The CDR3 is CASSLLSGRVSYNEQFF. CDR3 bases: TGCGCCAGCAGCTTGTTATCCGGGAGGGTCTCCTACAATGAGCAGTTCTTC.

This clonotype turned up a few times. The chain couples TRBV4-2 to TRBJ1-2; D is perhaps TRBD1 (5 bases). V was cut by 0 bases and J by 8 bases, with 16 bases left in between. Germline CDR1 and CDR2: LGHNA and YNFKEQ. The CDR3 has 15 amino acids. The CDR3, as DNA: TGTGCCAGCAGCCAAGATACCCAGGGCGCGAAGGGCTACACCTTC. Translated: CASSQDTQGAKGYTF.

This clonotype was counted between two and nine times. V usage is TRBV20-1 and J usage is TRBJ2-3, with 8 positions matching TRBD2. Germline V gene lookup returns CDR1 DFQATT and CDR2 SNEGSKA (reference sequence). With 6 bases clipped from V and 6 bases from J, the junction kept 26 bases outside the gene matches. The CDR3 loop spans 19 amino acids. CDR3 in DNA: TGCAGTGCGCTGCCCCGGCTAGCGGGCCACCCTTTTTTTAGCGATACGCAGTATTTT. Protein product: CSALPRLAGHPFFSDTQYF.

This clonotype occurred many times. The rearrangement uses TRBV4-1 and TRBJ2-3; tentatively, D is TRBD2 (7 bases). Trimming removed 3 bases from V and 1 base from J, with 14 bases in between. Germline CDR1 is MGHRA and CDR2 is YSYEKL. The CDR3 spans 16 residues. As DNA, the CDR3 is TGCGCCAGCAGCCAGGAGGGCGGGGGCCGCACAGATACGCAGTATTTT. Its protein product is CASSQEGGGRTDTQYF.

This clonotype was seen repeatedly, ten times or more. In nucleotides, the CDR3 is TGCGCCAGCAGCTTGGCCGTGGGAGTCTATGGCTACACCTTC. Translation gives CASSLAVGVYGYTF. The chain links TRBV5-1 to TRBJ1-2; no definite D call. The CDR3 consists of 14 residues. The ends were cut back, 0 bases at V and 4 bases at J, with 10 bases in the middle. CDR1 and CDR2 (germline): SGHRS, YFSETQ.

The table lists this clonotype with a few counts. J is TRBJ1-2 and V is TRBV18; D call uncertain. Germline CDR1 reads KGHSH; CDR2 reads LQKENI. The CDR3 runs to 16 residues. Trimming left V 2 bases short and J 2 bases short, with 15 bases between. The CDR3 loop is CASSPIKADLNYGYTF. DNA of the CDR3: TGTGCCAGCTCACCAATCAAAGCAGATCTCAACTATGGCTACACCTTC. Full variable domain (missing parts from reference TRBV18 and TRBJ1-2): NAGVMQNPRHLVRRRGQEARLRCSPMKGHSHVYWYRQLPEEGLKFMVYLQKENIIDESGMPKERFSAEFPKEGPSILRIQQVVRGDSAAYFCASSPIKADLNYGYTFGSGTRLTVV.

In this sample, this clonotype turned up many times. The chain links TRBV7-2 to TRBJ2-5; possibly TRBD1 for D (6 bases). The germline V gene has CDR1 SGHTA and CDR2 FQGNSA. The CDR3 loop spans 16 amino acids. The ends were cut back, 10 bases at V and 5 bases at J, with 26 bases in the middle. CDR3 DNA sequence: TGTGCCACCACAGAGACCTTCGGACAGCTCCTTGAGACCCAGTACTTC. This gives the protein CATTETFGQLLETQYF.

This clonotype appeared many times. This rearrangement joins TRBV27 to TRBJ2-3; 10 positions agree with TRBD2. The CDR3 covers 16 residues. J gave up 4 bases and V 9 bases, and 13 bases lay outside the gene matches. From germline, CDR1 is MNHEY and CDR2 SMNVEV (reference sequence). The CDR3 region is CASGASGSWLADTQYF. CDR3 bases: TGTGCCAGTGGGGCTAGCGGGAGTTGGCTCGCAGATACGCAGTATTTT.

The V call is TRBV11-2, the J call TRBJ2-7; the match to TRBD2 covers 9 bases. There are 14 residues in the CDR3. CDR1 is SGHAT and CDR2 is FQNNGV in the germline V gene. Losses at the gene ends were 5 bases for V and 5 bases for J; bases not matched to a gene: 7. CDR3 sequence (DNA): TGTGCCAGCAGCCAGGGACTAGCCGTCCACGAGCAGTACTTC. Translated: CASSQGLAVHEQYF.

This clonotype was observed a few times. This sequence joins TRBV7-9 and TRBJ1-4; no clear D. Germline-derived CDR1 and CDR2 are SEHNR and FQNEAQ (reference sequence). The CDR3 spans 19 residues. The V end was cut by 1 base, the J end by 4 bases, with 22 bases between. CDR3 DNA sequence: TGTGCCAGCAGCTTAGTTAAGGAGGGAATTTGGCAACGTAATGAAAAACTGTTTTTT. Its translation: CASSLVKEGIWQRNEKLFF.

There are many counts of this clonotype. The chain has TRBV9 and TRBJ2-3; 9 bases are a match to TRBD2. The germline V gene has CDR1 SGDLS and CDR2 YYNGEE. J was trimmed by 6 bases and V by 1 base; bases with no gene match: 6. This CDR3 has 15 amino acids. The CDR3 region is CASSVMVAGADTQYF. CDR3 nucleotide sequence: TGTGCCAGCAGCGTAATGGTAGCGGGAGCCGATACGCAGTATTTT. Drawing the rest from reference TRBV9 and TRBJ2-3, the complete variable domain is DSGVTQTPKHLITATGQRVTLRCSPRSGDLSVYWYQQSLDQGLQFLIQYYNGEERAKGNILERFSAQQFPDLHSELNLSSLELGDSALYFCASSVMVAGADTQYFGPGTRLTVL.

This clonotype appeared a few times. The chain carries TRBV6-2 or TRBV6-3 and TRBJ1-6, with 8 bases matching TRBD1. CDR3 length equals 16 residues. The germline gives CDR1 MNHEY, CDR2 SVGEGT. Unmatched junction bases numbered 11, after V lost 6 bases and J lost 7 bases. The CDR3 coding sequence is TGTGCCAGCAGCAACAACAGGGGGACGGGGAATTCACCCCTCCACTTT. Its protein product is CASSNNRGTGNSPLHF.

This clonotype occurred many times. The J gene is TRBJ2-3, the V gene TRBV29-1; 7 bases are a match to TRBD2. CDR3 length: 15 amino acids. The V and J ends lost 1 base and 2 bases, in that order; junction bases with no gene match: 6. Germline CDR1 and CDR2: SQVTM and ANQGSEA. CDR3 loop: CSVEGWGGDTDTQYF. The CDR3 DNA reads as TGCAGCGTTGAAGGTTGGGGAGGGGACACAGATACGCAGTATTTT.

This clonotype has at least ten counts. The V call is TRBV1, the J call TRBJ2-7; the DNA was not compared with TRBD2, the D call given in the table. TRBV1 is reported as a pseudogene. The CDR3 contains 14 residues. CDR3 DNA: TGCACCAGCAGCCAAGATTTGGAGGGATACGAGCAGTACTTC. Residues: CTSSQDLEGYEQYF.

This clonotype appeared many times. The rearrangement links TRBV20-1 to TRBJ1-1; D not resolved. Germline CDR1 reads DFQATT; CDR2 reads SNEGSKA (reference sequence). The CDR3 extends over 12 amino acids. Trimming shortened V by 2 bases and J by 9 bases, and 13 bases separated the two germline ends. The CDR3 DNA follows: TGCAGTGCTAGAAGGGATCCGGATAAAGCTTTCTTT. This sequence encodes CSARRDPDKAFF.

In this sample, this clonotype turned up many times. V usage is TRBV7-2 and J usage is TRBJ2-3; D call uncertain. V lost 9 bases to trimming and J lost 0 bases, with 13 bases between them. Germline CDR1 reads SGHTA; CDR2 reads FQGNSA. The CDR3 spans 14 residues. CDR3 in amino acids: CASTPGTSTDTQYF. The DNA of the CDR3 is TGTGCCAGTACACCGGGCACTAGCACAGATACGCAGTATTTT. Supplemented by reference TRBV7-2 and TRBJ2-3, the full variable domain reads GAGVSQSPSNKVTEKGKDVELRCDPISGHTALYWYRQSLGQGLEFLIYFQGNSAPDKSGLPSDRFSAERTGGSVSTLTIQRTQQEDSAVYLCASTPGTSTDTQYFGPGTRLTVL.

In its sample, this clonotype was seen many times. The J gene is TRBJ1-5, the V gene TRBV20-1; perhaps TRBD1 as D (5 bases). The germline gives CDR1 DFQATT, CDR2 SNEGSKA (reference sequence). This CDR3 has 12 residues. In DNA form, the CDR3 reads TGCAGCGCCAGGGACAGCAATCAGCCCCAGCATTTT. It encodes CSARDSNQPQHF.

V is TRBV6-2 or TRBV6-3 and J is TRBJ1-5; D possibly corresponds to TRBD1 (6 bases). Germline loops: CDR1 MNHEY, CDR2 SVGEGT. The CDR3 loop spans 13 amino acids. The germline V and J ends were trimmed by 7 bases and 3 bases, with 10 bases remaining between them. CDR3 protein: CASIDRINQPQHF. CDR3 sequence (DNA): TGTGCCAGCATCGACAGGATCAATCAGCCCCAGCATTTT.

This chain links TRBV30 with TRBJ2-7, with TRBD2 matching 13 bases. Germline CDR1 and CDR2: GTSNPN and SVGIG (reference sequence). Trimming removed 2 bases from V and 5 bases from J; junction bases left unmatched: 9. CDR3 length: 16 residues. CDR3 DNA: TGTGCCTGGAGTCCCCTCGGGACTAGCGGGATGAACGAGCAGTACTTC. Translated: CAWSPLGTSGMNEQYF.

This clonotype has ten or more counts. The DNA for the CDR3 is TGTGCCAGCAGCGGTCAACAGGGATCCTACGAGCAGTACTTC. It yields the protein CASSGQQGSYEQYF. The V and J genes are TRBV6-1 and TRBJ2-7; maybe TRBD1 (6 bases). V was shortened by 6 bases and J by 1 base, with 13 bases between the two germline ends. The CDR3 is made up of 14 amino acids. Germline V gene lookup returns CDR1 MNHNS and CDR2 SASEGT.

This clonotype was picked up many times. The genes are TRBV20-1 and TRBJ2-3; the D gene is possibly TRBD2 (6 bases). V was shortened by 6 bases and J by 4 bases, with 11 bases between the two germline ends. This CDR3 has 12 residues. Germline CDR1 and CDR2: DFQATT and SNEGSKA (reference sequence). CDR3 in DNA: TGCAGTGCAAGACGGGGGTCAGATACGCAGTATTTT. Translated: CSARRGSDTQYF.